The next 10 T cell receptor beta chains were all read from a single sample in a study of tumor-infiltrating lymphocytes in primary liver carcinoma. Scientists recovered RNA and DNA together from roughly 21-30 mg of unsorted bulk tissue. TCR beta cDNA was prepared out of roughly 450 ng total RNA by means of a constant-region primer. TCR beta libraries came from three nested multiplex PCR rounds using slightly modified ARM-PCR. With TRBV1-TRBV30 forward primers and a C-beta reverse primer, the first two PCR rounds were run for 10 to 11 cycles each. TCRdb analysed the multiplex PCR reads with MiXCR anew, one entry per CDR3 protein. The sample yields approximately 110,000 distinct CDR3 sequences, approximately 82% seen once. The sequenced material came from liver tumor tissue from sampling region 3. Regarding subset: tumor region T3, left-lateral pole. The receptors originated from a middle-aged man with primary liver carcinoma and hepatitis B virus infection.

To note about this clonotype: Given the absence of the conserved phenylalanine or tryptophan at the CDR3 end, a read error is likely. The chain uses TRBV29-1 and TRBJ2-1; D call uncertain. The germline CDR1 and CDR2 sequences are SQVTM and ANQGSEA. The CDR3 covers 10 residues. The CDR3: CSARRDEQFL. The CDR3 DNA reads TGCAGCGCACGACGTGATGAACAGTTCTTA.

The chain recombines TRBV6-1 with TRBJ2-5, with 8 nucleotides matching TRBD1. The length of the CDR3 is 14 residues. Germline CDR1 is MNHNS and CDR2 is SASEGT. The CDR3 loop is CAISEVWGTGTQYF. The CDR3 bases are TGTGCTATCAGTGAAGTTTGGGGGACAGGGACCCAGTACTTC.

The chain couples TRBV6-1 to TRBJ1-5, with a weak D call TRBD2 (5 bases). The closer fit of TRBJ2-3 to the DNA end suggests the J call may be wrong. The CDR3 is 13 residues long. From germline, CDR1 is MNHNS and CDR2 SASEGT. CDR3 protein: CASISVLGWTQYF. The DNA of the CDR3 is TGTGCCAGCATTAGCGTCCTTGGCTGGACCCAGTATTTT.

This clonotype was recorded only once. Germline and junction disagree at one end, which may indicate a read error. This rearrangement joins TRBV6-2 or TRBV6-3 to TRBJ1-1; D perhaps matches TRBD1 (5 bases). CDR1 MNHEY and CDR2 SVGEGT come from the germline V gene. CDR3 length equals 14 residues. CDR3 in amino acids: CACSYSIGHGEAFF. The CDR3 DNA sequence: TGTGCCTGCAGTTACTCGATTGGACATGGTGAAGCTTTCTTT.

In regard to this clonotype: The conserved phenylalanine or tryptophan is not found at the CDR3 terminus, so this likely reflects a read error. J is TRBJ2-1 and V is TRBV5-4; weak D call: TRBD2 (7 bases). CDR3 length: 13 residues. Per the germline V gene, CDR1 is SGHNT and CDR2 is YYREEE (reference sequence). The CDR3 loop reads CASNRRGGVEQFL. The CDR3 DNA sequence: TGTGCTAGCAACCGAAGGGGGGGAGTCGAGCAGTTCCTC.

To note about this clonotype: Lacking the conserved final phenylalanine or tryptophan, this CDR3 likely reflects a read error. The chain is built from TRBV11-2 and TRBJ1-1; D not certain. The length of the CDR3 is 13 residues. In germline, CDR1 is SGHAT, CDR2 FQNNGV. The CDR3 protein is CAGSLGLNTGAFL. CDR3 sequence (DNA): TGTGCCGGCAGCTTAGGCCTGAACACTGGAGCTTTCTTA.

This clonotype was detected once. V and J are TRBV11-1 and TRBJ2-1, with 7 bases identical to TRBD1. In germline, CDR1 is SGHAT, CDR2 FQDESV (reference sequence). With 6 bases clipped from V and 6 bases from J, the junction kept 11 bases outside the gene matches. This CDR3 region has 15 residues. The CDR3 DNA sequence: TGTGCCAGCAGACGCACAGGGGCTCTGGGCAATGAGCAGTTCTTC. Its protein product is CASRRTGALGNEQFF.

The CDR3 reads CSANRGLSTDTQYF. The CDR3 DNA sequence: TGCAGTGCGAACCGCGGACTCAGCACAGATACGCAGTATTTT. The chain uses TRBV20-1 and TRBJ2-3; D perhaps matches TRBD2 (5 bases). CDR1 DFQATT and CDR2 SNEGSKA come from the germline V gene (reference sequence). This CDR3 region has 14 residues. Trimming pared 6 bases from V and 0 bases from J, leaving 13 bases between.

About this clonotype itself: Its ends do not fully match the called genes, so a read error is possible. The chain employs TRBV4-2 and TRBJ2-1; TRBD2 agrees at 9 bases. The CDR3 totals 16 residues. CDR1 is LGHNA, CDR2 YNFKEQ, per germline. DNA of the CDR3: TGTGCCAGGAGCCGAGAGCGAGCGGGAGGTTACAATGAGCAGTTCTTC. Translated, it gives CARSRERAGGYNEQFF.

About this clonotype: Mismatch with germline at one junction end may stem from a read error. The chain employs TRBV11-1 and TRBJ2-7; possibly TRBD2 for D (6 bases). Germline lookup yields CDR1 SGHAT and CDR2 FQDESV (reference sequence). The CDR3 has 13 residues. DNA for the CDR3: TGTGCCAGCGGGGGGAAGCGATTCTACGAGCAATACTTC. Amino acid sequence: CASGGKRFYEQYF.